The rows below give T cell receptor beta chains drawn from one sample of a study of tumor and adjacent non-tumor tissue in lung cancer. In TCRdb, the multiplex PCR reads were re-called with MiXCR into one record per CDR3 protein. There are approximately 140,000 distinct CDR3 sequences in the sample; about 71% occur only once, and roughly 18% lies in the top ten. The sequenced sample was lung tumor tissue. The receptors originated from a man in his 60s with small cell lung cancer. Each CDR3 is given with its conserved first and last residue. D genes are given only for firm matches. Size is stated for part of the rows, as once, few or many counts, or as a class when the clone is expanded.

DNA: TGCAGTGCTAGCCGTGGGAACGATCAGCCCCAGCATTTT
CDR3: CSASRGNDQPQHF
length: 13
D: .
size: .
J: TRBJ1-5
V: TRBV20-1

DNA: TGTGCCAGCAGCTCTCACAGGGGGCGGGGCTACACCTTC
CDR3: CASSSHRGRGYTF
length: 13
D: TRBD1
size: .
J: TRBJ1-2
V: TRBV7-2

DNA: TGCGCCAGCAGCCAAGAATCCTCAGATACGCAGTATTTT
CDR3: CASSQESSDTQYF
length: 13
D: .
size: .
J: TRBJ2-3
V: TRBV4-1

DNA: TGTGCCATTGGGTGGGACAGCATAGATACGCAGTATTTT
CDR3: CAIGWDSIDTQYF
length: 13
D: TRBD1
size: .
J: TRBJ2-3
V: TRBV12-5

DNA: TGTGACAGCAGCTTATCTCCTGGGAACTCCTACGAGCAGTACTTC
CDR3: CDSSLSPGNSYEQYF
length: 15
D: .
size: once
J: TRBJ2-7
V: TRBV7-3

DNA: TGTGCCAGCTGTTTTTCCGGGACTGCGAAAGAGACCCAGTACTTC
CDR3: CASCFSGTAKETQYF
length: 15
D: .
size: .
J: TRBJ2-5
V: TRBV28

DNA: TGTGCCAGTTGCTTGAAACTGACAGGTCTAGAGGCCCAGTACTTC
CDR3: CASCLKLTGLEAQYF
length: 15
D: .
size: .
J: TRBJ2-5
V: TRBV11-2

DNA: TGTGCCATCAGCTTAAGGGACACGGGGTTAGAAGCTTTCTTT
CDR3: CAISLRDTGLEAFF
length: 14
D: .
size: .
J: TRBJ1-1
V: TRBV7-8

DNA: TGTGCCAGCAATTACGGTAGCGGGGAGCAGTTCTTC
CDR3: CASNYGSGEQFF
length: 12
D: TRBD2
size: .
J: TRBJ2-1
V: TRBV6-2/TRBV6-3

DNA: TGCGCCAGCAGGAGACCGGGAGTAGGTGAAAAACTGTTTTTT
CDR3: CASRRPGVGEKLFF
length: 14
D: .
size: .
J: TRBJ1-4
V: TRBV11-2

DNA: TGCAGCGTTGAACTAGCTGGCACAGATACGCAGTATTTT
CDR3: CSVELAGTDTQYF
length: 13
D: .
size: .
J: TRBJ2-3
V: TRBV29-1

DNA: TGTGCCAGTAGCTTAGGTCCGGATCCAACCTACGAGCAGTACTTC
CDR3: CASSLGPDPTYEQYF
length: 15
D: .
size: few
J: TRBJ2-7
V: TRBV11-2

DNA: TGTGCCAGCAGTTTATTTTCCACGGGACTACCATACACCGGGGAGCTGTTTTTT
CDR3: CASSLFSTGLPYTGELFF
length: 18
D: TRBD2
size: .
J: TRBJ2-2
V: TRBV6-6

DNA: TGCAGCGTTGCCCGTCAGGGCGGACTAGCGGGTGAGCAGTTCTTC
CDR3: CSVARQGGLAGEQFF
length: 15
D: TRBD2
size: .
J: TRBJ2-1
V: TRBV29-1

DNA: TGTGCCAGCAGTCAATGGCCAAACTACGAGCAGTACTTC
CDR3: CASSQWPNYEQYF
length: 13
D: .
size: .
J: TRBJ2-7
V: TRBV7-6

DNA: TGTGTCAGCAGCCTACGGACTTTTGCAAGTAATGAAAAACTGTTTTTT
CDR3: CVSSLRTFASNEKLFF
length: 16
D: .
size: once
J: TRBJ1-4
V: TRBV6-6

DNA: TGTGTCAGCAGCGTAAGTCTATATAGCGGGGAGCTGTTTTTT
CDR3: CVSSVSLYSGELFF
length: 14
D: .
size: once
J: TRBJ2-2
V: TRBV11-3

DNA: TGTGCCAGCAGCTTAGTACTAGTGGGAGTGGTTAAGCAGTTCTTC
CDR3: CASSLVLVGVVKQFF
length: 15
D: .
size: .
J: TRBJ2-1
V: TRBV11-2